The 28 T cell receptor beta chains reported below all come from one sample, sequenced in a study of blood T cell repertoires in COVID-19. Clones were sequenced by immunoSEQ multiplex PCR, and TCRdb holds only the in-frame ones, with some missing. Of approximately 96,000 clones listed, 90% to 95% were seen once; the top ten hold less than 2%. Material: peripheral blood. The receptors were gathered from a man in his sixties with acute or convalescent COVID-19.

The chain carries TRBV10-3 and TRBJ1-2, with a possible D match to TRBD1 (6 bases). The V end lost 2 bases, the J end lost 4 bases, and 14 bases lay between the germline ends. CDR1 and CDR2 (germline): ENHRY, SYGVKD. The CDR3 length is 15 residues. The CDR3 DNA is TGTGCCATCAGTGAGACAGGGCCCGGGGTCTATGGCTACACCTTC. It specifies CAISETGPGVYGYTF.

The V and J genes are TRBV30 and TRBJ1-2; TRBD1 aligns across 8 bases. Germline CDR1 and CDR2: GTSNPN and SVGIG (reference sequence). CDR3 length: 15 amino acids. Trimming at V came to 0 bases and at J to 7 bases, leaving 10 bases not matched to a gene. CDR3 loop: CAWSVHRQGASGYTF. In DNA form, the CDR3 reads TGTGCCTGGAGTGTACACCGGCAGGGGGCTAGTGGCTACACCTTC. The whole variable domain, filled in from reference TRBV30 and TRBJ1-2, reads SQTIHQWPATLVQPVGSPLSLECTVEGTSNPNLYWYRQAAGRGLQLLFYSVGIGQISSEVPQNLSASRPQDRQFILSSKKLLLSDSGFYLCAWSVHRQGASGYTFGSGTRLTVV.

DNA of the CDR3: TGCGCCAGCAGCTTGGGGCAAGAAAATACTTCCGGGTTCCAAGAGACCCAGTACTTC. Translating gives CASSLGQENTSGFQETQYF. The chain employs TRBV5-1 and TRBJ2-5; no definite D call. CDR3 length: 19 amino acids. The V end lost 0 bases, the J end lost 1 base, and 22 bases lay between the germline ends. Per germline, CDR1 SGHRS and CDR2 YFSETQ.

This sequence joins TRBV5-6 and TRBJ1-3; 8 nucleotides align to TRBD1. The CDR3 spans 17 residues. V lost 1 base, J lost 3 bases, and 9 bases stayed unmatched. Germline assignment: CDR1 SGHDT and CDR2 YYEEEE. CDR3 in amino acids: CASSLSGGSSNGNTIYF. Here the CDR3 DNA reads TGTGCCAGCAGCTTGTCAGGGGGCTCTTCGAATGGAAACACCATATATTTT.

CDR3 DNA: TGTGCCAGCAGCGCCCGGGACAGGGAGGGCTACACCTTC. Protein product: CASSARDREGYTF. V usage is TRBV9 and J usage is TRBJ1-2, with 9 bases aligning to TRBD1. V dropped 3 bases and J dropped 8; count of bases not matched to a gene: 5. CDR3 length: 13 residues. Germline V lookup: CDR1 SGDLS, CDR2 YYNGEE.

This chain joins TRBV6-5 and TRBJ2-7; 7 nucleotides line up with TRBD1. CDR1 is MNHEY, CDR2 SVGAGI, per germline. V trimming: 2 bases; J trimming: 10 bases; junction bases outside the gene matches: 8. This CDR3 comprises 13 residues. The CDR3 DNA reads as TGTGCCAGCAGTTACCGGGACAGTGGCCCTCAGTACTTC. Translating it yields CASSYRDSGPQYF.

The V gene is TRBV11-2, the J gene TRBJ1-2; D uncertain. CDR3 length: 16 amino acids. V lost 5 bases, J lost 4 bases, and 20 bases lay in between. CDR1 and CDR2 (germline): SGHAT, FQNNGV. CDR3 region: CASSPIPVAASYGYTF. The CDR3, as DNA: TGTGCCAGCAGCCCCATCCCCGTGGCGGCTAGCTATGGCTACACCTTC.

This chain links TRBV12-3 or TRBV12-4 with TRBJ2-5; 7 nucleotides match TRBD1. Germline trimming cut 5 bases from V and 1 base from J; bases unmatched to any gene: 1. CDR3 length: 13 residues. The CDR3 DNA follows: TGTGCCAGCAGTCGGGACAGCCAAGAGACCCAGTACTTC. Residues: CASSRDSQETQYF.

This chain joins TRBV13 and TRBJ2-5; 16 bases are a match to TRBD2. In germline, CDR1 is PRHDT, CDR2 FYEKMQ (reference sequence). V lost 4 bases, J lost 5 bases, and 10 bases stayed unmatched. This CDR3 is built from 18 residues. CDR3 protein: CASSSTGLAGGPGETQYF. CDR3 DNA sequence: TGTGCCAGCAGCTCGACGGGACTAGCGGGAGGGCCCGGGGAGACCCAGTACTTC.

This clone is a singleton in its sample. The V call is TRBV3-1 (or the pseudogene TRBV3-2), the J call TRBJ1-1; D call uncertain. CDR3 length: 13 amino acids. The V gene lost 0 bases and the J gene lost 5 bases, with 7 bases spanning the gap. Germline-derived CDR1 and CDR2 are LGHDT and YNNKEL (reference sequence). The chain's CDR3 is CASSQDRGTEAFF. The DNA for the CDR3 is TGTGCCAGCAGCCAAGACCGCGGAACTGAAGCTTTCTTT.

The chain employs TRBV5-4 and TRBJ2-3; D call uncertain. Germline assignment: CDR1 SGHNT and CDR2 YYREEE (reference sequence). Trimming took 0 bases from V and 0 from J, leaving 8 bases between them. The CDR3 contains 15 residues. CDR3 loop: CASSLDFSSTDTQYF. The CDR3 DNA is TGTGCCAGCAGCTTGGACTTTTCCAGCACAGATACGCAGTATTTT.

This clone was seen just once. The chain joins TRBV11-3 to TRBJ1-3; 10 nucleotides match TRBD1. This CDR3 is built from 17 residues. CDR1 and CDR2 (germline): SGHNT, YENEEA. V lost 3 bases, J lost 3 bases, and 8 bases stayed unmatched. The CDR3, as DNA: TGTGCCAGCAGCTTCCGGGACAGGGGCCACCTTGGAAACACCATATATTTT. Amino acids: CASSFRDRGHLGNTIYF.

V gene TRBV2 combines with J gene TRBJ2-7; 14 nucleotides match TRBD2. Germline V gene sequence: CDR1 SNHLY, CDR2 FYNNEI. The CDR3 loop spans 16 amino acids. The trim removed 5 bases at V and 7 bases at J, leaving 10 bases unmatched. The CDR3 sequence: CASSSLTSGRAEEQYF. In DNA, the CDR3 is TGTGCCAGCAGTTCTTTGACTAGCGGGAGGGCGGAGGAGCAGTACTTC.

The chain links TRBV7-9 to TRBJ2-7, with TRBD2 matching over 12 bases. CDR1 is SEHNR, CDR2 FQNEAQ, per germline (reference sequence). CDR3 length equals 16 residues. J was trimmed by 1 base and V by 5 bases; bases with no gene match: 6. The CDR3 sequence: CASSPSGLAGSYEQYF. As DNA, the CDR3 is TGTGCCAGCAGCCCTTCGGGACTAGCGGGTTCCTACGAGCAGTACTTC.

This clone was observed once. The chain employs TRBV19 and TRBJ2-7, with 7 bases fitting TRBD1. CDR3 length: 13 residues. Germline CDR1 LNHDA, CDR2 SQIVND (reference sequence). V was pared by 4 bases and J by 6 bases, with 6 bases of the junction left unmatched. CDR3 residues: CASSTTGAGEQYF. The CDR3 nucleotides read TGTGCCAGTAGTACAACAGGGGCCGGCGAGCAGTACTTC.

V usage is TRBV24-1 and J usage is TRBJ1-1; 10 bases agree with TRBD1. CDR1 is KGHDR, CDR2 SFDVKD, per germline. Losses at the gene ends were 7 bases for V and 6 bases for J; bases not matched to a gene: 7. This CDR3 spans 14 amino acids. CDR3 sequence reads: CATRGTGESSEAFF. CDR3 DNA: TGTGCCACCAGGGGGACAGGGGAAAGTTCTGAAGCTTTCTTT.

CDR3 DNA: TGTGCCAGCTCGTCCGGACAGGGGGTGACCAAGAACACTGAAGCTTTCTTT. Residues: CASSSGQGVTKNTEAFF. This chain links TRBV18 with TRBJ1-1; 10 bases are a match to TRBD1. J gave up 1 base and V 6 bases, and 11 bases lay outside the gene matches. CDR1 and CDR2 (germline): KGHSH, LQKENI. This CDR3 spans 17 amino acids.

V gene TRBV19 combines with J gene TRBJ1-2; D ambiguous. CDR1 and CDR2 (germline): LNHDA, SQIVND (reference sequence). Trimming cost V 7 bases and J 4 bases, with 10 bases left between them. The CDR3 sequence is 12 residues long. CDR3 region: CASTRSAYGYTF. The DNA for the CDR3 is TGTGCCAGTACCCGGTCTGCCTATGGCTACACCTTC.

In this sample, this clone turned up once. The chain combines TRBV6-5 with TRBJ1-2; D perhaps matches TRBD1 (6 bases). This CDR3 has 14 amino acids. CDR1 is MNHEY, CDR2 SVGAGI, per germline. V was clipped by 5 bases and J by 2 bases, with 12 bases between them. CDR3 residues: CASSTTTGNYGYTF. Here the CDR3 DNA reads TGTGCCAGCAGTACTACCACAGGGAACTATGGCTACACCTTC.

The chain links TRBV20-1 to TRBJ2-1; 9 bases align to TRBD2. Trimming at V came to 3 bases and at J to 5 bases, leaving 5 bases not matched to a gene. This CDR3 comprises 14 residues. Looked up from germline, CDR1 is DFQATT and CDR2 is SNEGSKA (reference sequence). CDR3 bases: TGCAGTGCTAGTCGAGCGGGAGGTCACAATGAGCAGTTCTTC. This translates into CSASRAGGHNEQFF.

The genes are TRBV6-1 and TRBJ1-5, with 7 bases aligning to TRBD1. With 4 bases clipped from V and 3 bases from J, the junction kept 15 bases outside the gene matches. The CDR3 has 18 amino acids. Germline CDR1 MNHNS, CDR2 SASEGT. CDR3 sequence (DNA): TGTGCCAGCAGTGCCCTTGACAGGGCCCTAACCTACAATCAGCCCCAGCATTTT. Protein product: CASSALDRALTYNQPQHF.

The chain joins TRBV6-2 or TRBV6-3 to TRBJ2-1; D perhaps matches TRBD2 (6 bases). V shed 6 bases and J shed 0 bases, with 15 bases lying between them. CDR3 size: 16 residues. Germline values: CDR1 MNHEY, CDR2 SVGEGT. CDR3 sequence reads: CASSRSAGLSYNEQFF. CDR3 coding DNA: TGTGCCAGCAGCCGTTCAGCGGGCCTCTCCTACAATGAGCAGTTCTTC.

The chain combines TRBV5-1 with TRBJ2-6; possible D gene TRBD1, 5 bases. Per germline, CDR1 SGHRS and CDR2 YFSETQ. V was shortened by 4 bases and J by 0 bases, with 8 bases between the two germline ends. This CDR3 has 15 residues. CDR3 coding DNA: TGCGCCAGCAGCACTGACAGCTCTGGGGCCAACGTCCTGACTTTC. Translating it yields CASSTDSSGANVLTF.

The J gene is TRBJ2-3, the V gene TRBV7-2; TRBD1 matches at 7 bases. V gave up 5 bases and J gave up 3 bases; unmatched junction bases: 8. CDR3 length equals 15 residues. CDR1 is SGHTA, CDR2 FQGNSA, per germline. The CDR3 protein is CASSKQGSETDTQYF. The DNA for the CDR3 is TGTGCCAGCAGCAAACAGGGGTCAGAGACAGATACGCAGTATTTT.

The chain joins TRBV3-1 (or the pseudogene TRBV3-2) to TRBJ1-1; D not resolved. This CDR3 is built from 13 residues. Germline assignment: CDR1 LGHDT and CDR2 YNNKEL (reference sequence). V was cut by 0 bases and J by 7 bases, with 9 bases left in between. The CDR3 nucleotides are TGTGCCAGCAGCCAAGATCTCGGGAATGAAGCTTTCTTT. Its protein product is CASSQDLGNEAFF.

The V gene is TRBV5-1, the J gene TRBJ2-6; TRBD2 is a possible D gene (6 bases). Germline V gene sequence: CDR1 SGHRS, CDR2 YFSETQ. The CDR3 sequence is 17 residues long. V was shortened by 4 bases and J by 0 bases, with 14 bases between the two germline ends. The CDR3 DNA sequence: TGCGCCAGCAGCCTCCGGGACTCTGGCTCTGGGGCCAACGTCCTGACTTTC. Protein sequence: CASSLRDSGSGANVLTF.

Notes on this clone: This CDR3 is also generated by other DNA sequences in the sample. The chain links TRBV5-1 to TRBJ2-1; perhaps TRBD1 as D (5 bases). This CDR3 contains 13 residues. V was pared by 0 bases and J by 8 bases, with 9 bases between. CDR1 and CDR2 (germline): SGHRS, YFSETQ. The CDR3 region is CASSLGQGDEQFF. Here the CDR3 DNA reads TGCGCCAGCAGCTTGGGGCAGGGCGATGAGCAGTTCTTC. Combining the CDR3 with reference TRBV5-1 and TRBJ2-1 gives the whole variable domain KAGVTQTPRYLIKTRGQQVTLSCSPISGHRSVSWYQQTPGQGLQFLFEYFSETQRNKGNFPGRFSGRQFSNSRSEMNVSTLELGDSALYLCASSLGQGDEQFFGPGTRLTVL.

This CDR3 is CASSPLQQGSYGYTF. CDR3 nucleotides: TGTGCCAGCAGCCCCTTACAACAGGGCAGCTATGGCTACACCTTC. This rearrangement joins TRBV14 to TRBJ1-2, with D possibly being TRBD1 (6 bases). Trimming stripped 4 bases from V and 4 bases from J, with 16 bases between. Germline CDR1 SGHDN, CDR2 FVKESK. The length of the CDR3 is 15 residues. The entire variable domain, with the rest obtained from reference TRBV14 and TRBJ1-2, is as follows: EAGVTQFPSHSVIEKGQTVTLRCDPISGHDNLYWYRRVMGKEIKFLLHFVKESKQDESGMPNNRFLAERTGGTYSTLKVQPAELEDSGVYFCASSPLQQGSYGYTFGSGTRLTVV.